This T cell receptor (beta chain) was recovered during a study of T cell responses to AZD1222 COVID-19 vaccine. TCRdb keeps only in-frame clones here, not all; method: immunoSEQ multiplex PCR. There are fewer than 200,000 clones in the sample; 94% occur only once, and roughly 1.5% lies in the top ten. V lost 3 bases to trimming and J lost 6 bases, with 10 bases between them. This CDR3 spans 13 amino acids. The TCR sequence derives from an adult who received the AZD1222 COVID-19 vaccine. This specimen was peripheral blood, taken 28 days after the second AZD1222 dose. The chain has TRBV12-3 or TRBV12-4 and TRBJ2-3; D uncertain. The CDR3 DNA is TGTGCCAGCAGTTTTTCCTCGGAGGATACGCAGTATTTT. Translation gives CASSFSSEDTQYF.